One sample yielded the 32 T cell receptor beta chains listed below, sequenced in a study of TIL therapy for anti-PD-1-resistant metastatic lung cancer. Sample time point: pre-treatment sample, taken before nivolumab and TIL therapy. Tumor tissue came from excised metastases, mostly pleural nodules or supraclavicular lymph nodes. The immunoSEQ assay was v3. This table comes from immunoSEQ multiplex PCR, and its TCRdb copy is limited to in-frame clones, with some not included. The sample shows about 13,000 clones, 66% of them seen only once. The sequenced sample was tumor tissue, obtained at baseline. The origin of the receptors is a woman aged 25-85 years with non-small cell lung cancer.

CDR3 nucleotide sequence: TGTGCCATCAGTGACACTAGCGGGAGATATGAGCAGTTCTTC. It translates to CAISDTSGRYEQFF. The chain carries TRBV10-3 and TRBJ2-1; 11 bases map to TRBD2. CDR3 length: 14 amino acids. Germline loops: CDR1 ENHRY, CDR2 SYGVKD. The junction had 3 bases not matched to a gene; V was cut back by 3 bases and J by 8 bases.

J is TRBJ2-1 and V is TRBV2, with D maybe TRBD2 (6 bases). The CDR3 consists of 15 residues. With 3 bases removed from V and 2 bases from J, the gap between germline ends came to 11 bases. The germline CDR1 and CDR2 sequences are SNHLY and FYNNEI. CDR3 amino acids: CASSEGLAPYNEQFF. The CDR3 nucleotides are TGTGCCAGCAGTGAGGGGCTAGCGCCCTACAATGAGCAGTTCTTC.

This chain uses TRBV11-2 with TRBJ1-5; no clear D. The germline CDR1 and CDR2 sequences are SGHAT and FQNNGV. The CDR3 has 13 residues. With 3 bases removed from V and 3 bases from J, the gap between germline ends came to 6 bases. CDR3 loop: CASSFGHNQPQHF. CDR3 DNA sequence: TGTGCCAGCAGCTTTGGCCACAATCAGCCCCAGCATTTT.

The chain joins TRBV2 to TRBJ1-1, with D maybe TRBD1 (5 bases). This CDR3 has 14 residues. The V gene's germline CDR1 is SNHLY and CDR2 FYNNEI. The ends were cut back, 7 bases at V and 6 bases at J, with 18 bases in the middle. The DNA for the CDR3 is TGTGCCAGCATTATTTACACAGGACACGCTGAAGCTTTCTTT. Its protein product is CASIIYTGHAEAFF.

The rearrangement uses TRBV5-1 and TRBJ1-1, with 7 bases aligning to TRBD1. The germline V gene encodes CDR1 SGHRS and CDR2 YFSETQ. V shed 4 bases and J 3 bases; nucleotides not matched to a gene: 6. This CDR3 spans 14 amino acids. In nucleotides, the CDR3 is TGCGCCAGCAGCGTTCCGGGACAGCACACTGAAGCTTTCTTT. As protein: CASSVPGQHTEAFF.

The rearrangement links TRBV6-1 to TRBJ2-7; D is possibly TRBD2 (6 bases). The CDR3 length is 13 residues. The V end was cut by 6 bases, the J end by 5 bases, with 14 bases between. Germline-derived CDR1 and CDR2 are MNHNS and SASEGT. Here the CDR3 DNA reads TGTGCCAGCAGATTGGGACTTTTCAACGAGCAGTACTTC. Residues: CASRLGLFNEQYF.

The J gene is TRBJ2-7, the V gene TRBV11-2; D tentatively fits TRBD1 or TRBD2 (6 bases each). The CDR3 length is 16 residues. Per the germline V gene, CDR1 is SGHAT and CDR2 is FQNNGV. V was trimmed by 4 bases and J by 2 bases, leaving 18 bases between them. For the CDR3, the DNA is TGTGCCAGCAGCTCCCCACGGGGGACACTTGCCTACGAGCAGTACTTC. Protein: CASSSPRGTLAYEQYF.

This chain joins TRBV7-9 and TRBJ2-1; D is possibly TRBD1 (6 bases). The germline V gene encodes CDR1 SEHNR and CDR2 FQNEAQ (reference sequence). The CDR3 contains 15 residues. With 5 bases removed from V and 6 bases from J, the gap between germline ends came to 17 bases. This CDR3 reads CASSGGQGVFNEQFF. The CDR3 DNA is TGTGCCAGCAGCGGGGGACAAGGGGTATTCAATGAGCAGTTCTTC.

CDR3 nucleotides: TGCGCCAGCAGCGCGGACGCAGGGAACACTGAAGCTTTCTTT. It specifies CASSADAGNTEAFF. The chain combines TRBV5-1 with TRBJ1-1; no reliable D call. CDR1 and CDR2 (germline): SGHRS, YFSETQ. Trimming pared 4 bases from V and 1 base from J, leaving 11 bases between. CDR3 length: 14 residues.

The J gene is TRBJ2-7, the V gene TRBV27, with unresolved D. Trimming took 2 bases from V and 2 from J, leaving 7 bases between them. Germline V gene lookup returns CDR1 MNHEY and CDR2 SMNVEV (reference sequence). The length of the CDR3 is 13 residues. CDR3 nucleotide sequence: TGTGCCAGCAGTTTAATGGCGACCTACGAGCAGTACTTC. Amino acid sequence: CASSLMATYEQYF.

This clone is labeled medium-sized. CDR3 sequence: CASSASYEQYF. CDR3 nucleotide sequence: TGTGCCAGCAGCGCATCCTACGAGCAGTACTTC. J is TRBJ2-7 and V is TRBV9; no definite D call. The CDR3 totals 11 residues. The V gene's germline CDR1 is SGDLS and CDR2 YYNGEE. Trimming cost V 3 bases and J 1 base, with 2 bases left between them.

The rearrangement uses TRBV13 and TRBJ1-6, with D possibly matching TRBD1 (6 bases). V lost 3 bases and J 8 bases, leaving 17 bases between the germline ends. The germline V gene has CDR1 PRHDT and CDR2 FYEKMQ (reference sequence). The CDR3 length is 16 residues. The CDR3 is CASSFHRVGGYSPLHF. CDR3 coding DNA: TGTGCCAGCAGCTTCCACAGGGTAGGCGGGTATTCACCCCTCCACTTT.

The gene calls are TRBV25-1 and TRBJ1-3; D may be TRBD1 (5 bases). V shed 2 bases and J shed 4 bases, with 15 bases lying between them. From germline, CDR1 is MGHDK and CDR2 SYGVNS. This CDR3 has 16 residues. Written as DNA, the CDR3 is TGTGCCAGCAGTGAAGGCTGGGGACCGCGAGGAAACACCATATATTTT. Translated: CASSEGWGPRGNTIYF. The full variable domain, rest sourced from reference TRBV25-1 and TRBJ1-3, is EADIYQTPRYLVIGTGKKITLECSQTMGHDKMYWYQQDPGMELHLIHYSYGVNSTEKGDLSSESTVSRIRTEHFPLTLESARPSHTSQYLCASSEGWGPRGNTIYFGEGSWLTVV.

In its sample, this clone was seen a few times. This sequence joins TRBV5-6 and TRBJ2-3; 9 bases align to TRBD2. The CDR3 consists of 16 residues. Losses at the gene ends were 5 bases for V and 0 bases for J; bases not matched to a gene: 7. Germline CDR1 reads SGHDT; CDR2 reads YYEEEE. CDR3 sequence (DNA): TGTGCCAGCAGGCGACTAGCGGTTACTAGCACAGATACGCAGTATTTT. Its translation is CASRRLAVTSTDTQYF.

The chain is built from TRBV4-2 and TRBJ2-1; D possibly uses TRBD1 or TRBD2 (5 bases each). The length of the CDR3 is 14 residues. Germline CDR1 reads LGHNA; CDR2 reads YNFKEQ. V was shortened by 4 bases and J by 3 bases, with 10 bases between the two germline ends. DNA of the CDR3: TGTGCCAGCAGCCGAGGGGACCGCTACAATGAGCAGTTCTTC. It is translated as CASSRGDRYNEQFF.

The chain joins TRBV7-9 to TRBJ1-4; unclear D gene. Looked up from germline, CDR1 is SEHNR and CDR2 is FQNEAQ (reference sequence). The CDR3 totals 15 residues. V was clipped by 2 bases and J by 1 base, with 8 bases between them. The DNA of the CDR3 is TGTGCCAGCAGCTTATTAGGGCAAACTAATGAAAAACTGTTTTTT. Translation: CASSLLGQTNEKLFF. Looking up the rest from reference TRBV7-9 and TRBJ1-4 gives the full variable domain: DTGVSQNPRHKITKRGQNVTFRCDPISEHNRLYWYRQTLGQGPEFLTYFQNEAQLEKSRLLSDRFSAERPKGSFSTLEIQRTEQGDSAMYLCASSLLGQTNEKLFFGSGTQLSVL.

The rearrangement links TRBV5-8 to TRBJ2-2, with 10 bases that match TRBD2. With V trimmed by 0 bases and J by 4 bases, 3 bases remained unmatched. The CDR3 contains 16 residues. Germline V gene lookup returns CDR1 SGHTS and CDR2 YDEGEE. The CDR3: CASSLGLAGITGELFF. For the CDR3, the DNA is TGTGCCAGCAGCTTGGGACTAGCGGGTATCACCGGGGAGCTGTTTTTT.

The V and J genes are TRBV30 and TRBJ1-4; the D is unclear. The germline V and J ends were trimmed by 3 bases and 0 bases, with 8 bases remaining between them. The CDR3 totals 14 residues. From germline, CDR1 is GTSNPN and CDR2 SVGIG (reference sequence). DNA of the CDR3: TGTGCCTGGAGCGGGAGGGCAACTAATGAAAAACTGTTTTTT. This gives the protein CAWSGRATNEKLFF.

This rearrangement joins TRBV10-2 to TRBJ1-2; no definite D call. V lost 6 bases and J lost 5, with 19 bases in between. CDR1 is WSHSY, CDR2 SAAADI, per germline. The CDR3 runs to 15 residues. CDR3 DNA: TGCGCCAGCAGGCCCCGACATGATATTGGGTATGGCTACACCTTC. Translated: CASRPRHDIGYGYTF.

The J gene is TRBJ1-1, the V gene TRBV7-8; TRBD1 matches at 10 bases. CDR1 is SGHVS, CDR2 FQNEAQ, per germline. Trimming cost V 5 bases and J 6 bases; bases outside gene matches: 6. The CDR3 runs to 14 residues. CDR3 region: CASSLTGGLSEAFF. CDR3 nucleotide sequence: TGTGCCAGCAGCCTGACAGGGGGCTTATCTGAAGCTTTCTTT.

The V and J genes are TRBV5-1 and TRBJ2-3; TRBD2 agrees at 11 bases. With V trimmed by 1 base and J by 0 bases, 19 bases remained unmatched. This CDR3 spans 22 amino acids. Germline V gene data show CDR1 as SGHRS and CDR2 as YFSETQ. The CDR3 sequence: CASSLTPPQGGLAARSTDTQYF. CDR3 bases: TGCGCCAGCAGCTTGACCCCCCCCCAGGGGGGACTAGCGGCACGAAGCACAGATACGCAGTATTTT.

The chain uses TRBV13 and TRBJ2-5; D call uncertain. The J call may be incorrect, as the DNA end agrees better with TRBJ2-7. This CDR3 spans 13 amino acids. Germline CDR1 is PRHDT and CDR2 is FYEKMQ (reference sequence). This chain's CDR3 is CASSLGVGYEQYF. Written as DNA, the CDR3 is TGTGCCAGCAGCTTAGGGGTGGGCTACGAGCAGTACTTC.

The chain recombines TRBV19 with TRBJ1-2; D ambiguous. V lost 1 base to trimming and J lost 2 bases, with 5 bases between them. The CDR3 is 13 amino acids. Germline V CDR1 and CDR2: LNHDA, SQIVND (reference sequence). The CDR3 loop is CASSIGANYGYTF. The CDR3, as DNA: TGTGCCAGTAGTATAGGGGCGAACTATGGCTACACCTTC.

The CDR3 sequence is CASSPPGLAGETQYF. The CDR3 region has the DNA TGTGCCAGCAGTCCACCGGGACTAGCGGGAGAGACCCAGTACTTC. This chain connects TRBV27 to TRBJ2-5, with 12 nucleotides matching TRBD2. In germline, CDR1 is MNHEY, CDR2 SMNVEV (reference sequence). The CDR3 totals 15 residues. The junction had 5 bases not matched to a gene; V was cut back by 5 bases and J by 4 bases.

Here the CDR3 DNA reads TGCGCCAGCAGCTTCGTAGCGGGGGAGGCCAAAAACATTCAGTACTTC. It is translated as CASSFVAGEAKNIQYF. V usage is TRBV5-1 and J usage is TRBJ2-4; 9 nucleotides agree with TRBD2. Germline CDR1 reads SGHRS; CDR2 reads YFSETQ. With 2 bases clipped from V and 1 base from J, the junction kept 4 bases outside the gene matches. The CDR3 is 16 amino acids.

The chain recombines TRBV6-5 with TRBJ1-5; TRBD1 might be the D (5 bases). Germline lookup yields CDR1 MNHEY and CDR2 SVGAGI. CDR3 length: 14 amino acids. V dropped 0 bases and J dropped 6 bases, with 9 bases sitting between them. The CDR3 reads CASSYSGEAQPQHF. The CDR3 region has the DNA TGTGCCAGCAGTTACTCAGGGGAGGCTCAGCCCCAGCATTTT.

In this sample, this clone is medium-sized. The chain combines TRBV5-5 with TRBJ1-2, with no clear D. Trimming left V 0 bases short and J 2 bases short, with 11 bases between. CDR1 and CDR2 (germline): SGHKS, YYEKEE (reference sequence). The CDR3 extends over 15 amino acids. CDR3 in DNA: TGTGCCAGCAGCTTGGACAGCTCGAACAACTATGGCTACACCTTC. Its translation: CASSLDSSNNYGYTF.

The J gene is TRBJ2-7, the V gene TRBV9; 10 positions agree with TRBD2. The trim removed 0 bases at V and 6 bases at J, leaving 6 bases unmatched. Germline values: CDR1 SGDLS, CDR2 YYNGEE. The CDR3 extends over 15 amino acids. The CDR3 region has the DNA TGTGCCAGCAGCGTAGAGGCTAGCGGGAGTCTCGAGCAGTACTTC. This translates into CASSVEASGSLEQYF. Full variable domain (remainder filled in from reference TRBV9 and TRBJ2-7): DSGVTQTPKHLITATGQRVTLRCSPRSGDLSVYWYQQSLDQGLQFLIQYYNGEERAKGNILERFSAQQFPDLHSELNLSSLELGDSALYFCASSVEASGSLEQYFGPGTRLTVT.

J is TRBJ2-1 and V is TRBV7-8; D uncertain. This CDR3 contains 14 residues. V was cut by 1 base and J by 0 bases, with 4 bases left in between. The germline V gene encodes CDR1 SGHVS and CDR2 FQNEAQ. The CDR3 DNA sequence: TGTGCCAGCAGCTTAGAGAGCTCCTACAATGAGCAGTTCTTC. It codes for CASSLESSYNEQFF.

This clone was detected only once. The CDR3 here is CASSFLGDYGYTF. For the CDR3, the DNA is TGTGCCAGCAGCTTCTTGGGGGACTATGGCTACACCTTC. V usage is TRBV11-2 and J usage is TRBJ1-2; weak D call: TRBD1 (5 bases). Germline values: CDR1 SGHAT, CDR2 FQNNGV. The V end lost 3 bases, the J end lost 3 bases, and 8 bases lay between the germline ends. This CDR3 has 13 amino acids.

This chain connects TRBV15 to TRBJ2-5; D gene unclear. The CDR3 is 12 residues long. The germline V and J ends were trimmed by 3 bases and 5 bases, with 7 bases remaining between them. Germline V gene sequence: CDR1 LNHNV, CDR2 YYDKDF (reference sequence). The CDR3 region is CATSRLRETQYF. CDR3 DNA: TGTGCCACCAGCAGGTTACGGGAGACCCAGTACTTC.

The rearrangement joins TRBV4-2 to TRBJ2-1, with TRBD2 identical over 7 bases. Germline V CDR1 and CDR2: LGHNA, YNFKEQ. The CDR3 has 15 amino acids. Trimming cost V 1 base and J 3 bases; bases outside gene matches: 3. The CDR3 loop reads CASSQAGGSYNEQFF. In DNA, the CDR3 is TGTGCCAGCAGCCAAGCGGGGGGAAGCTACAATGAGCAGTTCTTC.